This TCR beta chain was sequenced in a study of monozygotic twins with inflammatory bowel disease. Germline CDR1 reads SNHLY; CDR2 reads FYNNEI. This CDR3 has 14 amino acids. Following a re-call of the 5' RACE reads, TCRdb has one entry per CDR3 protein and lacks DNA. The sample table sets out a few hundred thousand distinct CDR3 sequences. This rearrangement joins TRBV2 to TRBJ2-1; as DNA is missing, the TRBD2 call by TCRdb cannot be tested. The TCR sequence derives from a human donor with ulcerative colitis or Crohn's disease, or a healthy co-twin of an affected twin (not recorded which). The sequencing input was blood. The CDR3 is CASSSGSRVLEQFF.